This TCR beta chain emerged from a study of blood T cell repertoires in COVID-19. For the study at large: COVID-19 samples, acute and convalescent, were from the United States, Italy and Spain. PBMCs, B-cell-depleted T cells, or T cells were the source of the cDNA or gDNA that made up the material.

CDR1 and CDR2 (germline): SGHAT, FQNNGV. The CDR3 extends over 14 amino acids. The J segment lost 4 bases and the V segment lost 5 bases, leaving 4 bases of the junction unmatched. Everyone who took part was roughly 18 to 89 years old, and they came from fewer than 25 US areas. Participants were placed into cohorts based on the clinical history they reported. Some clones are missing from TCRdb's copy, which holds only in-frame ones; the method was immunoSEQ multiplex PCR. The table shows under 300,000 clones, with about 80% occurring only once. The chain is built from TRBV11-2 and TRBJ1-4; TRBD1 aligns across 7 bases. Sequencing was carried out using PBMCs or T cells enriched from blood (not recorded which). The clonotype was recovered from a man in his fifties or sixties who had recovered from COVID-19. The CDR3 DNA reads TGTGCCAGCAGCCCAGACAGGGTTAATGAAAAACTGTTTTTT. Translating gives CASSPDRVNEKLFF. The full variable domain, in which reference TRBV11-2 and TRBJ1-4 provide the parts outside the CDR3, is EAGVAQSPRYKIIEKRQSVAFWCNPISGHATLYWYQQILGQGPKLLIQFQNNGVVDDSQLPKDRFSAERLKGVDSTLKIQPAKLEDSAVYLCASSPDRVNEKLFFGSGTQLSVL.